These 20 T cell receptor beta chains were sequenced from one sample in a study of T cell repertoires in cytomegalovirus infection. TCRdb re-called the reads through MiXCR, storing one row per CDR3 protein. The sample lists hundreds of thousands of distinct CDR3 sequences, under 55% occurring once. No antigen has been assigned to these receptors. The sample was cultured PBMCs, taken from culture after CMV antigen stimulation. These receptors were obtained from a human donor in good health (CMV status not recorded). Some clones in this sample may be carry-over from other donors' samples.

This clonotype was seen more than once but under ten times. The chain couples TRBV2 to TRBJ2-1; D may match TRBD1 or TRBD2 (5 bases each). This CDR3 has 13 amino acids. Trimming shortened V by 8 bases and J by 7 bases, and 15 bases separated the two germline ends. Germline V gives CDR1 SNHLY, CDR2 FYNNEI. CDR3 nucleotides: TGTGCCAGCCGCGTGTCGGGGCTGAATGAGCAGTTCTTC. Amino acids: CASRVSGLNEQFF.

The sample holds a few counts of this clonotype. The chain has TRBV7-2 and TRBJ2-2; perhaps D is TRBD1 or TRBD2 (5 bases each). Germline V lookup: CDR1 SGHTA, CDR2 FQGNSA. Trimming removed 4 bases from V and 5 bases from J, with 14 bases in between. The CDR3 is 15 amino acids. CDR3 DNA: TGTGCCAGCAGCTATTACATGTGGGGGACCGGGGAGCTGTTTTTT. Translated: CASSYYMWGTGELFF.

The chain has TRBV6-5 and TRBJ2-1, with TRBD2 matching 8 bases. The CDR3 loop spans 13 amino acids. Germline trimming cut 6 bases from V and 9 bases from J; bases unmatched to any gene: 7. Germline CDR1 and CDR2: MNHEY and SVGAGI. The CDR3 DNA is TGTGCCAGCAGGCGGGGGGTGGATAGTGAGCAGTTCTTC. Translation gives CASRRGVDSEQFF.

This clonotype has just a few counts. This chain links TRBV9 with TRBJ2-7; D is uncertain. The V and J ends lost 4 bases and 6 bases respectively, with 17 bases between them. CDR1 SGDLS and CDR2 YYNGEE come from the germline V gene. The CDR3 covers 14 residues. CDR3 nucleotides: TGTGCCAGCAGCTCCTTTTCGGGCCCTGGCGAGCAGTACTTC. This codes for CASSSFSGPGEQYF.

The V and J genes are TRBV20-1 and TRBJ2-3; 7 bases align to TRBD2. V lost 6 bases, J lost 2 bases, and 5 bases stayed unmatched. This CDR3 region has 13 residues. Germline values: CDR1 DFQATT, CDR2 SNEGSKA (reference sequence). The CDR3 sequence: CSARGRATDTQYF. Here the CDR3 DNA reads TGCAGTGCACGAGGGAGGGCCACAGATACGCAGTATTTT.

The sample holds a few counts of this clonotype. V is TRBV6-5 and J is TRBJ2-7; D uncertain. Germline V gene lookup returns CDR1 MNHEY and CDR2 SVGAGI. V lost 1 base and J 5 bases, leaving 0 bases between the germline ends. CDR3 length: 10 amino acids. The CDR3 DNA sequence: TGTGCCAGCAGTTACTACGAGCAGTACTTC. Its protein is CASSYYEQYF.

This clonotype was observed a handful of times. The chain combines TRBV6-1 with TRBJ1-5; D uncertain. Germline CDR1 is MNHNS and CDR2 is SASEGT. There are 16 residues in the CDR3. The ends were cut back, 1 base at V and 2 bases at J, with 12 bases in the middle. The CDR3 here is CASSEDFGLGNQPQHF. The CDR3 DNA sequence: TGTGCCAGCAGTGAAGACTTCGGTCTCGGCAATCAGCCCCAGCATTTT.

The chain is built from TRBV11-1 and TRBJ2-7, with 7 nucleotides matching TRBD2. In germline, CDR1 is SGHAT, CDR2 FQDESV (reference sequence). This CDR3 contains 14 residues. V shed 2 bases and J 3 bases; nucleotides not matched to a gene: 4. CDR3 DNA: TGTGCCAGCAGCTTACGGCTAGCGGTCTACGAGCAGTACTTC. Amino acid sequence: CASSLRLAVYEQYF.

This clonotype has just a few counts. J is TRBJ2-1 and V is TRBV4-1; D is ambiguous. V lost 4 bases to trimming and J lost 4 bases, with 11 bases between them. Germline V gene sequence: CDR1 MGHRA, CDR2 YSYEKL. CDR3 size: 14 residues. In nucleotides, the CDR3 is TGCGCCAGCAGCCTCCGGGCCCAATACAATGAGCAGTTCTTC. It specifies CASSLRAQYNEQFF.

This clonotype was found a few times. This chain uses TRBV6-1 with TRBJ1-2, with 7 bases fitting TRBD1. CDR3 length equals 13 residues. Germline CDR1 is MNHNS and CDR2 is SASEGT. With V trimmed by 2 bases and J by 8 bases, 5 bases remained unmatched. CDR3 sequence reads: CASSENRGYGYTF. CDR3 bases: TGTGCCAGCAGTGAAAACAGGGGATACGGCTACACCTTC.

A word on this clonotype: The CDR3 end shows no conserved phenylalanine or tryptophan, and so a read error is likely. The CDR3 loop reads CASSFPRGRAFTGELFS. The CDR3 DNA follows: TGTGCCAGCAGCTTCCCTCGTGGGAGGGCTTTCACCGGGGAGCTGTTTTCT. The chain couples TRBV11-1 to TRBJ2-2; 7 nucleotides agree with TRBD2. Germline CDR1 is SGHAT and CDR2 is FQDESV (reference sequence). The junction had 11 bases not matched to a gene; V was cut back by 3 bases and J by 4 bases. The CDR3 loop spans 17 amino acids.

CDR3 in DNA: TGTGCCAGCAGCTTAGGGGCGGGGACTAACGAGCAGTACTTC. Its protein is CASSLGAGTNEQYF. The rearrangement uses TRBV11-2 and TRBJ2-7; 7 positions agree with TRBD2. Germline V gene lookup returns CDR1 SGHAT and CDR2 FQNNGV. The CDR3 totals 14 residues. V lost 1 base, J lost 5 bases, and 5 bases stayed unmatched.

The chain links TRBV12-3 or TRBV12-4 to TRBJ2-7; D is undetermined. Trimming removed 5 bases at V and 4 bases at J, with 15 bases between. This CDR3 is built from 14 residues. The CDR3 loop reads CASSPPTEIYEQYF. Here the CDR3 DNA reads TGTGCCAGCAGTCCCCCCACAGAGATATACGAGCAGTACTTC.

The chain joins TRBV7-2 to TRBJ2-1; D is unclear. Trimming took off 1 base at V and 12 bases at J, with 13 bases between the two ends. From germline, CDR1 is SGHTA and CDR2 FQGNSA. The CDR3 runs to 13 residues. The CDR3 coding sequence is TGTGCCAGCAGCTTAGTGATGTCAATTGGGCAGTTCTTC. Amino acid sequence: CASSLVMSIGQFF.

This clonotype appeared a few times. The rearrangement uses TRBV7-2 and TRBJ2-1, with a tentative D call TRBD1 (5 bases). This CDR3 is 17 amino acids long. Germline V CDR1 and CDR2: SGHTA, FQGNSA. Trimming pared 2 bases from V and 0 bases from J, leaving 14 bases between. CDR3 nucleotides: TGTGCCAGCAGCTTAATACTTGACAGCAGCTCCTACAATGAGCAGTTCTTC. Translating gives CASSLILDSSSYNEQFF.

This clonotype occurred a few times. The gene calls are TRBV7-6 and TRBJ2-7, with 7 bases matching TRBD1. From germline, CDR1 is SGHVS and CDR2 FNYEAQ. Trimming took 2 bases from V and 5 from J; bases not matched to a gene: 3. The CDR3 is 13 amino acids. CDR3 sequence: CASSLTGADEQYF. The CDR3, as DNA: TGTGCCAGCAGCTTAACAGGGGCCGACGAGCAGTACTTC.

In this sample, this clonotype turned up a few times. The chain couples TRBV7-2 to TRBJ2-3; D is unresolved. This CDR3 comprises 14 residues. The V end was cut by 5 bases, the J end by 2 bases, with 11 bases between. CDR1 SGHTA and CDR2 FQGNSA come from the germline V gene. The CDR3 sequence: CASSLTRHTDTQYF. The CDR3 region has the DNA TGTGCCAGCAGCCTGACCAGACACACAGATACGCAGTATTTT.

In this sample, this clonotype turned up a few times. The chain uses TRBV7-2 and TRBJ1-2, with TRBD1 matching 9 bases. The germline CDR1 and CDR2 sequences are SGHTA and FQGNSA. The junction had 7 bases not matched to a gene; V was cut back by 1 base and J by 4 bases. The CDR3 is made up of 16 amino acids. CDR3 in amino acids: CASSLGGQGRAYGYTF. The CDR3 DNA is TGTGCCAGCAGCTTAGGGGGACAGGGCCGCGCCTATGGCTACACCTTC.

The chain recombines TRBV11-2 with TRBJ2-3, with 7 bases that match TRBD1. Trimming took 4 bases from V and 10 from J; bases not matched to a gene: 11. In germline, CDR1 is SGHAT, CDR2 FQNNGV. The CDR3 has 14 residues. The CDR3 sequence is CASSSNRGDSSQYF. CDR3 sequence (DNA): TGTGCCAGCAGCTCCAACAGGGGCGACTCGTCGCAGTATTTT. The entire variable domain, with the rest obtained from reference TRBV11-2 and TRBJ2-3, is as follows: EAGVAQSPRYKIIEKRQSVAFWCNPISGHATLYWYQQILGQGPKLLIQFQNNGVVDDSQLPKDRFSAERLKGVDSTLKIQPAKLEDSAVYLCASSSNRGDSSQYFGPGTRLTVL.

The chain combines TRBV7-9 with TRBJ2-3, with TRBD2 as a possible D gene (6 bases). CDR3 length: 17 amino acids. Trimming removed 5 bases from V and 3 bases from J, with 21 bases in between. Germline loops: CDR1 SEHNR, CDR2 FQNEAQ (reference sequence). CDR3 DNA sequence: TGTGCCAGCAGCCCCCGGGACTTCCCACCGCCTACAGATACGCAGTATTTT. Amino acid sequence: CASSPRDFPPPTDTQYF.